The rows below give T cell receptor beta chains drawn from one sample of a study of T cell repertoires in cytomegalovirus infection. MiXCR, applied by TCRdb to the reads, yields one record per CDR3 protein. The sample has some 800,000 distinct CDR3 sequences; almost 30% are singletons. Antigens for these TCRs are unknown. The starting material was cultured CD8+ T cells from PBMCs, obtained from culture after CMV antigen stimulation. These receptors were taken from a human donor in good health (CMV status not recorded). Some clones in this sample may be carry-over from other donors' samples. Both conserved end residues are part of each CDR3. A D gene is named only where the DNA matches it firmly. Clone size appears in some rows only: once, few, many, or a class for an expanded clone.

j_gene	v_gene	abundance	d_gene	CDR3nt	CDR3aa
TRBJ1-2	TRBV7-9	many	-	TGTGCCAGCAGCTCCGGGGGAGGTAGACATGGCTACACCTTC	CASSSGGGRHGYTF
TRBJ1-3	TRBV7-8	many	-	TGTGCCAGCAGCTTACTTTCCAACTCTGGAAACACCATATATTTT	CASSLLSNSGNTIYF
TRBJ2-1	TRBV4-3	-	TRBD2	TGCGCCAGCAGCCAAGAAGGTGGGGCGGGGGGGTTCTACAATGAGCAGTTCTTC	CASSQEGGAGGFYNEQFF
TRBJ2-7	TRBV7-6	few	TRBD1	TGTGCCAGCGGCGGGACAGGGGATTCCTACGAGCAGTACTTC	CASGGTGDSYEQYF
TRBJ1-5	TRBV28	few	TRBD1	TGTGCCAGCAGTTTGGTGGAGGGGGCTGGCAATCAGCCCCAGCATTTT	CASSLVEGAGNQPQHF
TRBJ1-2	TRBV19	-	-	TGTGCCAGTATTGGGGGGTCCTATGGCTACACCTTC	CASIGGSYGYTF
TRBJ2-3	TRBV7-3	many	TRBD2	TGTGCCAGCAGCCTGAGAGTAGCGGGGAGCACAGATACGCAGTATTTT	CASSLRVAGSTDTQYF
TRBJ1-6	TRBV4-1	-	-	TGCGCCAGCAGCCAAGATACGGGGATCAGCTCCTATAATTCACCCCTCCACTTT	CASSQDTGISSYNSPLHF
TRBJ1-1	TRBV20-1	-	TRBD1	TGCAGTGCTAAGGACAGGGAAGTCGCTGAAGCTTTCTTT	CSAKDREVAEAFF
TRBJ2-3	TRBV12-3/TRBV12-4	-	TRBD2	TGTGCCAGCAGTGGGGGACTAGCGGGGGACACAGATACGCAGTATTTT	CASSGGLAGDTDTQYF
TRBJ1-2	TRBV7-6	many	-	TGTGCCAGCAGCTTAGAAGTTGGCACCAACTATGGCTACACCTTC	CASSLEVGTNYGYTF
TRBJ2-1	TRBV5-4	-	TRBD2	TGTGCCAGCAGCTTGTGGGCTAGCGGGGCCAATGAGCAGTTCTTC	CASSLWASGANEQFF
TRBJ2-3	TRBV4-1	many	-	TGCGCCAGCAGCCAAGATGGCGGGACATCCACAGATACGCAGTATTTT	CASSQDGGTSTDTQYF
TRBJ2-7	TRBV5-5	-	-	TGTGCCAGCAGCGGGGGACGTTTTTCCTACGAGCAGTACTTC	CASSGGRFSYEQYF
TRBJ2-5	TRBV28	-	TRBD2	TGTGCCAGCAGCTTTCCCAGCGGGGGGGCCTCCCAAGAGACCCAGTACTTC	CASSFPSGGASQETQYF
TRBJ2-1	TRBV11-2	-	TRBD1	TGTGCCAGCAGCTTAGGACAGGGGGTGATAGATGAGCAGTTCTTC	CASSLGQGVIDEQFF
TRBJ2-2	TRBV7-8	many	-	TGTGCCAGCAGCTTAGTCCCGTTTAATGTCGACACCGGGGAGCTGTTTTTT	CASSLVPFNVDTGELFF
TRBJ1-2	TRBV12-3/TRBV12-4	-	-	TGTGCCAGCAGCCCCGGGGGGGTAGGGTTCAGGGATAACTATGGCTACACCTTC	CASSPGGVGFRDNYGYTF
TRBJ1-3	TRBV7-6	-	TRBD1	TGTGCCAGCAGCTCCGGGACAGGGTTCTCTGGAAACACCATATATTTT	CASSSGTGFSGNTIYF
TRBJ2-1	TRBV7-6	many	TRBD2	TGTGCCAGCAGCCCGACTAGCGGGGGGGCGGGGGAGCAGTTCTTC	CASSPTSGGAGEQFF
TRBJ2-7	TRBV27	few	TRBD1	TGTGCCAGCAGTCTCCGGACAGGGGTGTACGAGCAGTACTTC	CASSLRTGVYEQYF
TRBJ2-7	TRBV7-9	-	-	TGTGCCAGCAGCTTCAGGGGGGAGAGGTTCTACGAGCAGTACTTC	CASSFRGERFYEQYF
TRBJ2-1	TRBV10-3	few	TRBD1	TGTGCCATCAGCGATAGCCGAGGGACAGCTCCTAGCTCCTACAATGAGCAGTTCTTC	CAISDSRGTAPSSYNEQFF
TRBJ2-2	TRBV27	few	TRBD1	TGTGCCAGCACCTCGGACAGGGGGCTGTGGACCGGGGAGCTGTTTTTT	CASTSDRGLWTGELFF
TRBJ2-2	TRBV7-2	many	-	TGTGCCAGCAGCTTAGTCGGGGGTCAATACACCGGGGAGCTGTTTTTT	CASSLVGGQYTGELFF
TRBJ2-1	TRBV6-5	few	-	TGTGCCAGCAGTTACCTTGGTGAGCAGTTCTTC	CASSYLGEQFF
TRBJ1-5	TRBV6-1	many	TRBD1	TGTGCCAGCAGTGAAGAGGGGACAGTGTATAGCAATCAGCCCCAGCATTTT	CASSEEGTVYSNQPQHF
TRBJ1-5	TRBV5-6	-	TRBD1	TGTGCCAGCAGCTCTCTGTCACAGGGGAATCAGCCCCAGCATTTT	CASSSLSQGNQPQHF
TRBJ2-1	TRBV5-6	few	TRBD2	TGTGCCAGCAGCTTATTGAGGGACTACTCCTACAATGAGCAGTTCTTC	CASSLLRDYSYNEQFF
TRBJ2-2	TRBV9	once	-	TGTGCCAGCAGCTCTTGGCAGACGTCAACCGGGGAGCTGTTTTTT	CASSSWQTSTGELFF
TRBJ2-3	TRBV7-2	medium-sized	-	TGTGCCAGCAGTTTATCAGGGGGGCCAGATACGCAGTATTTT	CASSLSGGPDTQYF
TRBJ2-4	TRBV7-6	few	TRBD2	TGTGCCAGCAGCTTAACGCCCAACCAGCGGGGGGGTAAAAACATTCAGTACTTC	CASSLTPNQRGGKNIQYF
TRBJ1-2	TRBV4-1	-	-	TGCGCCAGCAGCCAAATTAACAGGGATGGCTACACCTTC	CASSQINRDGYTF
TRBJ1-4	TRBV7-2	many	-	TGTGCCAGCAGTACAGGAGGAAAACTGTTTTTT	CASSTGGKLFF